The 31 T cell receptor beta chains presented below share a single source sample, sequenced in a study of blood T cell repertoires in COVID-19. The data were produced by immunoSEQ multiplex PCR, yet TCRdb's version contains in-frame clones alone and is incomplete. The sample lists a few hundred thousand clones, roughly 85% seen once, with 6.6% in the top ten. Sequencing input: PBMCs or T cells enriched from blood (not recorded which). The source of these receptors is a woman between 50 and 59 years old who had been exposed to COVID-19.

The rearrangement uses TRBV4-3 and TRBJ1-1; D perhaps matches TRBD1 (6 bases). The germline V gene encodes CDR1 LGHNA and CDR2 YSLEER. The V end was cut by 4 bases, the J end by 3 bases, with 12 bases between. This CDR3 has 14 residues. The CDR3 reads CASSPGASDTEAFF. The CDR3 bases are TGCGCCAGCAGCCCAGGGGCCTCCGACACTGAAGCTTTCTTT.

This chain connects TRBV6-5 to TRBJ1-5; possible D gene TRBD1, 6 bases. This CDR3 spans 15 amino acids. V lost 5 bases to trimming and J lost 3 bases, with 14 bases between them. Germline V gene sequence: CDR1 MNHEY, CDR2 SVGAGI. The DNA of the CDR3 is TGTGCCAGCAGTCACCAGGGGCGTGACAATCAGCCCCAGCATTTT. This encodes CASSHQGRDNQPQHF.

This clone has just one count. The V and J genes are TRBV7-2 and TRBJ1-6, with D possibly matching TRBD1 (6 bases). CDR1 and CDR2 (germline): SGHTA, FQGNSA. The CDR3 has 13 residues. V lost 5 bases, J lost 6 bases, and 8 bases lay in between. The chain's CDR3 is CASSIQGNSPLHF. The CDR3 bases are TGTGCCAGCAGCATACAGGGTAATTCACCCCTCCACTTT.

A note on this clone: The junction and the germline gene differ at one end; a read error may be behind it. The chain couples TRBV6-5 to TRBJ1-5; D may be TRBD1 (5 bases). Germline V gene data show CDR1 as MNHEY and CDR2 as SVGAGI. The CDR3 runs to 15 residues. CDR3 in DNA: TGTGCCAGCAGTGACTCCTGGGGCGGCAATCAGCCCCAGCATTTT. It translates to CASSDSWGGNQPQHF.

V usage is TRBV4-1 and J usage is TRBJ1-6, with D hard to call. V was trimmed by 0 bases and J by 7 bases, leaving 13 bases between them. The CDR3 contains 16 residues. Germline CDR1 is MGHRA and CDR2 is YSYEKL. In nucleotides, the CDR3 is TGCGCCAGCAGCCAAGATAGGTACAGCGGGAATTCACCCCTCCACTTT. This translates into CASSQDRYSGNSPLHF.

CDR3 bases: TGCAGTGCTAACCAGGGTGATACGCAGTATTTT. Translating it yields CSANQGDTQYF. The chain combines TRBV20-1 with TRBJ2-3; weak D call: TRBD1 (5 bases). The germline V and J ends were trimmed by 4 bases and 6 bases, with 8 bases remaining between them. Germline CDR1 and CDR2: DFQATT and SNEGSKA (reference sequence). This CDR3 comprises 11 residues.

The sample holds a few counts of this clone. The chain uses TRBV5-6 and TRBJ1-1, with a weak D call TRBD1 (5 bases). The CDR3 is 14 amino acids. CDR1 is SGHDT, CDR2 YYEEEE, per germline. V was trimmed by 1 base and J by 3 bases, leaving 10 bases between them. CDR3 bases: TGTGCCAGCAGCTTGATCTCGGGGGACACTGAAGCTTTCTTT. Amino acid sequence: CASSLISGDTEAFF. Complete variable domain (other parts from reference TRBV5-6 and TRBJ1-1): DAGVTQSPTHLIKTRGQQVTLRCSPKSGHDTVSWYQQALGQGPQFIFQYYEEEERQRGNFPDRFSGHQFPNYSSELNVNALLLGDSALYLCASSLISGDTEAFFGQGTRLTVV.

V gene TRBV4-3 combines with J gene TRBJ1-2; the D is unclear. The germline CDR1 and CDR2 sequences are LGHNA and YSLEER. Trimming shortened V by 1 base and J by 4 bases, and 13 bases separated the two germline ends. The CDR3 loop spans 15 amino acids. The CDR3 bases are TGCGCCAGCAGCCAAGGCGTCAGCGAAATCTATGGCTACACCTTC. Amino acid sequence: CASSQGVSEIYGYTF.

The genes are TRBV24-1 and TRBJ2-1; D might be TRBD1 (5 bases). CDR1 KGHDR and CDR2 SFDVKD come from the germline V gene. CDR3 length: 14 residues. V gave up 9 bases and J gave up 5 bases, with 16 bases separating them. The CDR3 coding sequence is TGTGCCACCGGTGCTGGGGCAGCTCACAATGAGCAGTTCTTC. This encodes CATGAGAAHNEQFF.

The J gene is TRBJ1-2, the V gene TRBV6-5; D not resolved. V was shortened by 4 bases and J by 4 bases, with 10 bases between the two germline ends. The V gene's germline CDR1 is MNHEY and CDR2 SVGAGI. This CDR3 is 13 amino acids long. The CDR3 loop reads CASSSKPSYGYTF. The CDR3 coding sequence is TGTGCCAGCAGTTCCAAGCCCTCCTATGGCTACACCTTC.

The chain employs TRBV25-1 and TRBJ2-5; TRBD2 matches at 9 bases. Germline CDR1 reads MGHDK; CDR2 reads SYGVNS. V shed 10 bases, J shed 2 bases, and the junction held 11 bases outside the gene matches. There are 15 residues in the CDR3. The CDR3 region has the DNA TGTGCCACGGGGGTGGCTAGCGGGGAGCAAGAGACCCAGTACTTC. This encodes CATGVASGEQETQYF.

The chain combines TRBV28 with TRBJ1-5, with D perhaps TRBD1 (5 bases). Germline CDR1 reads MDHEN; CDR2 reads SYDVKM. Trimming left V 3 bases short and J 2 bases short, with 17 bases between. This CDR3 is 17 amino acids long. The CDR3 sequence is CASSFGGGGGGNQPQHF. Written as DNA, the CDR3 is TGTGCCAGCAGTTTCGGGGGAGGAGGCGGAGGCAATCAGCCCCAGCATTTT.

This chain joins TRBV5-1 and TRBJ2-3, with 8 bases identical to TRBD2. CDR1 and CDR2 (germline): SGHRS, YFSETQ. The trim removed 6 bases at V and 4 bases at J, leaving 16 bases unmatched. The CDR3 length is 17 residues. The CDR3 spells CASNRGGLAFSADTQYF. Here the CDR3 DNA reads TGCGCCAGCAATCGAGGTGGACTAGCATTCAGCGCAGATACGCAGTATTTT.

This sequence joins TRBV2 and TRBJ1-2; D remains ambiguous. Looked up from germline, CDR1 is SNHLY and CDR2 is FYNNEI. V shed 7 bases and J shed 4 bases, with 13 bases lying between them. This CDR3 has 13 residues. The CDR3 DNA sequence: TGTGCCAGCACCCTAACAGAAGTCTATGGCTACACCTTC. This sequence encodes CASTLTEVYGYTF.

V usage is TRBV10-3 and J usage is TRBJ2-3; D is perhaps TRBD2 (5 bases). This CDR3 is built from 13 residues. Deletions cut 11 bases from V and 0 bases from J, with 12 bases between. Germline V lookup: CDR1 ENHRY, CDR2 SYGVKD. For the CDR3, the DNA is TGTGCCGGAGGCGAAACTAGCACAGATACGCAGTATTTT. Its translation is CAGGETSTDTQYF.

V and J are TRBV27 and TRBJ1-5, with TRBD1 matching 9 bases. Per the germline V gene, CDR1 is MNHEY and CDR2 is SMNVEV (reference sequence). J gave up 5 bases and V 3 bases, and 2 bases lay outside the gene matches. This CDR3 comprises 14 residues. CDR3 in DNA: TGTGCCAGCAGTTTGACAGGGGGAGATCAGCCCCAGCATTTT. Protein product: CASSLTGGDQPQHF.

Only one count was recorded for this clone. This chain connects TRBV4-3 to TRBJ1-1; 8 bases are shared with TRBD1. Germline assignment: CDR1 LGHNA and CDR2 YSLEER. V lost 1 base, J lost 4 bases, and 2 bases stayed unmatched. This CDR3 is 14 amino acids long. CDR3 in amino acids: CASSQVTGGTEAFF. DNA of the CDR3: TGCGCCAGCAGCCAAGTCACAGGGGGCACTGAAGCTTTCTTT.

A few counts support this clone. The chain uses TRBV12-3 or TRBV12-4 and TRBJ1-1; a possible D gene is TRBD1 (6 bases). V was clipped by 5 bases and J by 11 bases, with 12 bases between them. This CDR3 spans 11 amino acids. The CDR3 loop reads CASSKQGLAFF. The CDR3 coding sequence is TGTGCCAGCAGTAAACAGGGATTGGCTTTCTTT.

The V gene is TRBV19, the J gene TRBJ1-5; 10 bases match TRBD1. The V segment lost 5 bases and the J segment 6 bases; nucleotides outside the gene matches: 7. The CDR3 totals 15 residues. Germline assignment: CDR1 LNHDA and CDR2 SQIVND (reference sequence). In DNA form, the CDR3 reads TGTGCCAGTAGTCTTGGGACAGGGGTGGGTCAGCCCCAGCATTTT. It yields the protein CASSLGTGVGQPQHF.

CDR3 protein: CASSPPGGVPRAEAFF. The CDR3 DNA is TGTGCCAGCTCACCCCCCGGGGGAGTCCCGCGGGCTGAAGCTTTCTTT. The chain uses TRBV18 and TRBJ1-1; TRBD1 might be the D (5 bases). The CDR3 length is 16 residues. The germline V gene encodes CDR1 KGHSH and CDR2 LQKENI. The ends were cut back, 3 bases at V and 6 bases at J, with 20 bases in the middle.

V usage is TRBV7-9 and J usage is TRBJ2-5; possible D gene TRBD1, 7 bases. CDR1 and CDR2 (germline): SEHNR, FQNEAQ (reference sequence). This CDR3 has 15 residues. V lost 0 bases to trimming and J lost 8 bases, with 16 bases between them. CDR3 sequence: CASSLASGQGGTQYF. Here the CDR3 DNA reads TGTGCCAGCAGCTTAGCCTCGGGGCAGGGGGGAACCCAGTACTTC.

This clone is a singleton in its sample. The gene calls are TRBV6-5 and TRBJ2-7, with TRBD2 as a possible D gene (6 bases). The CDR3 has 13 amino acids. CDR1 is MNHEY, CDR2 SVGAGI, per germline. V lost 11 bases to trimming and J lost 0 bases, with 14 bases between them. The CDR3 reads CAGSVGSSYEQYF. In DNA, the CDR3 is TGTGCCGGCTCCGTCGGGAGCTCCTACGAGCAGTACTTC.

The CDR3 protein is CASSLGANTEAFF. CDR3 coding DNA: TGTGCCAGCAGCTTAGGAGCGAACACTGAAGCTTTCTTT. This chain uses TRBV7-3 with TRBJ1-1; D remains ambiguous. CDR1 SGHTA and CDR2 FQGTGA come from the germline V gene. Trimming left V 2 bases short and J 1 base short, with 5 bases between. This CDR3 contains 13 residues.

The chain joins TRBV14 to TRBJ2-1; 8 bases match TRBD1. Trimming removed 0 bases from V and 7 bases from J; junction bases left unmatched: 5. There are 15 residues in the CDR3. Germline values: CDR1 SGHDN, CDR2 FVKESK. The CDR3: CASSQDARGPNEQFF. The CDR3 DNA reads as TGTGCCAGCAGCCAAGATGCCAGGGGGCCTAATGAGCAGTTCTTC.

CDR3 sequence: CASSTGTGLYSPLHF. For the CDR3, the DNA is TGTGCCAGCAGCACCGGGACAGGCCTTTATTCACCCCTCCACTTT. The chain links TRBV7-2 to TRBJ1-6; 8 nucleotides match TRBD1. The CDR3 spans 15 residues. The germline gives CDR1 SGHTA, CDR2 FQGNSA. V shed 5 bases and J 8 bases; nucleotides not matched to a gene: 8. The full variable domain, completed using reference TRBV7-2 and TRBJ1-6, is GAGVSQSPSNKVTEKGKDVELRCDPISGHTALYWYRQSLGQGLEFLIYFQGNSAPDKSGLPSDRFSAERTGGSVSTLTIQRTQQEDSAVYLCASSTGTGLYSPLHFGNGTRLTVT.

The chain is built from TRBV4-1 and TRBJ2-4; TRBD2 agrees at 12 bases. The CDR3 extends over 19 amino acids. The junction had 12 bases not matched to a gene; V was cut back by 0 bases and J by 6 bases. Germline CDR1 reads MGHRA; CDR2 reads YSYEKL. The CDR3 sequence is CASSQDRGTSGGFANIQYF. The CDR3 coding sequence is TGCGCCAGCAGCCAAGATCGGGGAACTAGCGGGGGGTTTGCAAACATTCAGTACTTC.

Here the CDR3 reads CASSGDRGRPEQYF. CDR3 coding DNA: TGTGCCAGCAGTGGAGACAGGGGGCGGCCCGAGCAGTACTTC. The chain uses TRBV2 and TRBJ2-7, with 10 bases that match TRBD1. The CDR3 contains 14 residues. The germline CDR1 and CDR2 sequences are SNHLY and FYNNEI. V trimming: 4 bases; J trimming: 6 bases; junction bases outside the gene matches: 6.

V is TRBV9 and J is TRBJ2-2, with TRBD2 identical over 14 bases. The V and J ends lost 0 bases and 8 bases, in that order; junction bases with no gene match: 15. The CDR3 spans 20 residues. Germline V gene lookup returns CDR1 SGDLS and CDR2 YYNGEE. CDR3 DNA: TGTGCCAGCAGCGTAGATAGTAGGAGGGGACTAGCGGGGGCCGTTGGGGAGCTGTTTTTT. Its translation is CASSVDSRRGLAGAVGELFF.

The chain employs TRBV4-2 and TRBJ1-1; D uncertain. The CDR3 has 16 amino acids. Trimming left V 0 bases short and J 3 bases short, with 14 bases between. Looked up from germline, CDR1 is LGHNA and CDR2 is YNFKEQ. For the CDR3, the DNA is TGTGCCAGCAGCCAAGACCTTGCGGGCGGGGACACTGAAGCTTTCTTT. Its translation is CASSQDLAGGDTEAFF.

This sequence joins TRBV24-1 and TRBJ1-1, with 7 bases fitting TRBD1. The CDR3 runs to 13 residues. The germline V gene encodes CDR1 KGHDR and CDR2 SFDVKD. V shed 6 bases and J 2 bases; nucleotides not matched to a gene: 2. The CDR3 coding sequence is TGTGCCACCAGTCAGGGGGGTAACACTGAAGCTTTCTTT. Its protein product is CATSQGGNTEAFF.

The genes are TRBV7-6 and TRBJ1-1, with D perhaps matching TRBD1 (5 bases). The CDR3 loop spans 14 amino acids. Trimming removed 1 base from V and 1 base from J, with 7 bases in between. The germline V gene encodes CDR1 SGHVS and CDR2 FNYEAQ. CDR3 coding DNA: TGTGCCAGCAGCTTAGGGGGGGAGAACACTGAAGCTTTCTTT. This encodes CASSLGGENTEAFF.